A selection of T cell receptor beta chains follows, all from one sample in a study of cytomegalovirus exposure and HLA in healthy donors. Data came from immunoSEQ multiplex PCR; TCRdb stores just in-frame clones and leaves some out. The sample yields 110,000 to 150,000 clones, of which the top ten take up 0.9% to 1%. The sample taken for sequencing was PBMCs. These receptors were obtained from a male donor in good health and CMV-seronegative. CDR3s include the opening cysteine and the closing phenylalanine or tryptophan. Fields, in order: V gene, J gene, D gene, CDR3 protein, CDR3 DNA. D genes are given only for firm matches.

TRBV19	TRBJ2-7	.	CASSIGGGAVYEQYF	TGTGCCAGTAGTATAGGTGGCGGTGCGGTTTACGAGCAGTACTTC
TRBV28	TRBJ1-5	TRBD1	CASFSPGQGVHQPQHF	TGTGCCAGTTTCTCTCCCGGGCAGGGGGTCCATCAGCCCCAGCATTTT
TRBV28	TRBJ1-2	.	CASSLLIGVSGYTF	TGTGCCAGCAGCCTCCTAATAGGGGTGTCTGGCTACACCTTC
TRBV5-1	TRBJ2-2	TRBD1	CASSRDRATGELFF	TGCGCCAGCAGCCGGGACAGGGCCACCGGGGAGCTGTTTTTT
TRBV19	TRBJ1-5	TRBD1	CASSARRGRLSNQPQHF	TGTGCCAGTAGTGCCCGGAGGGGGCGATTAAGCAATCAGCCCCAGCATTTT
TRBV19	TRBJ1-5	TRBD1	CASSPWTGGTNQPQHF	TGTGCCAGTAGTCCATGGACAGGAGGTACGAATCAGCCCCAGCATTTT
TRBV19	TRBJ2-7	TRBD2	CASSFASGRAWEQYF	TGTGCCAGTAGTTTTGCTAGCGGGAGGGCCTGGGAGCAGTACTTC
TRBV30	TRBJ1-4	.	CAWKRTWGDGVTTNEKLFF	TGTGCCTGGAAACGTACTTGGGGAGATGGTGTAACAACTAATGAAAAACTGTTTTTT
TRBV19	TRBJ2-7	TRBD2	CASSRRREAYEQYF	TGTGCCAGTAGTAGGCGACGGGAGGCCTACGAGCAGTACTTC
TRBV6-5	TRBJ1-2	TRBD1	CASRQTGAYGYTF	TGTGCCAGCAGACAAACAGGGGCCTATGGCTACACCTTC
TRBV23-1	TRBJ1-5	.	CASSHREPQHF	TGCGCCAGCAGCCACAGAGAGCCCCAGCATTTT
TRBV30	TRBJ2-1	TRBD2	CAWSDPSGGLYNEQFF	TGTGCCTGGAGTGACCCTAGCGGGGGTCTCTACAATGAGCAGTTCTTC
TRBV5-1	TRBJ1-1	.	CASSLEVSGYTEAFF	TGCGCCAGCAGCTTGGAAGTATCAGGGTACACTGAAGCTTTCTTT
TRBV18	TRBJ1-2	.	CASSPGRGYGYTF	TGTGCCAGCTCACCAGGCAGGGGCTATGGCTACACCTTC
TRBV7-2	TRBJ1-5	.	CASSLAQGNQPQHF	TGTGCCAGCAGCTTAGCGCAGGGCAATCAGCCCCAGCATTTT
TRBV6-5	TRBJ1-4	TRBD1	CASSYRQDRDEKLFF	TGTGCCAGCAGTTATCGACAGGACAGGGATGAAAAACTGTTTTTT
TRBV19	TRBJ1-5	.	CASRQEDPRPQHF	TGTGCCAGCCGACAGGAGGATCCCAGACCCCAGCATTTT
TRBV4-3	TRBJ2-1	TRBD2	CASSQDIGTSVTSSYNEQFF	TGCGCCAGCAGCCAAGATATCGGGACTAGCGTTACCAGCTCCTACAATGAGCAGTTCTTC
TRBV27	TRBJ1-2	TRBD1	CASRGPGTGAYGYTF	TGTGCCAGCAGGGGCCCCGGGACAGGGGCCTATGGCTACACCTTC
TRBV11-1	TRBJ1-4	.	CASSWTSSAGEKLFF	TGTGCCAGCAGCTGGACCTCCTCAGCGGGAGAAAAACTGTTTTTT
TRBV9	TRBJ1-2	.	CASSVATNYGYTF	TGTGCCAGCAGCGTAGCAACTAACTATGGCTACACCTTC
TRBV7-9	TRBJ2-7	.	CASSLGRTATIYEQYF	TGTGCCAGCAGCTTAGGGAGGACCGCAACAATCTACGAGCAGTACTTC
TRBV7-2	TRBJ1-2	TRBD1	CASSSEDRVGRRTNYGYTF	TGTGCCAGCAGCTCCGAGGACAGGGTAGGGCGCAGGACTAACTATGGCTACACCTTC
TRBV19	TRBJ1-1	.	CATSDFRGPRGSEAFF	TGTGCCACCAGTGACTTCAGGGGCCCCCGGGGCTCTGAAGCTTTCTTT
TRBV7-2	TRBJ2-2	.	CASTSLSTGELFF	TGTGCCAGCACCTCCCTGAGTACCGGGGAGCTGTTTTTT
TRBV29-1	TRBJ2-5	TRBD2	CSVDSRAGEETQYF	TGCAGCGTTGATTCCAGGGCGGGGGAAGAGACCCAGTACTTC
TRBV30	TRBJ2-5	.	CAWRDLGVRETQYF	TGTGCCTGGAGGGACCTAGGGGTCCGGGAGACCCAGTACTTC
TRBV4-3	TRBJ2-7	.	CASSQDRFEGSYEQYF	TGCGCCAGCAGCCAAGACAGGTTCGAGGGTTCCTACGAGCAGTACTTC
TRBV9	TRBJ1-2	.	CASSVSGTNYGYTF	TGTGCCAGCAGCGTATCAGGTACTAACTATGGCTACACCTTC
TRBV7-2	TRBJ1-1	.	CASSFKPRGTEAFF	TGTGCCAGCAGCTTCAAACCTAGGGGCACTGAAGCTTTCTTT
TRBV7-6	TRBJ2-1	TRBD2	CASSLALGLAGGNEQFF	TGTGCCAGCAGCTTAGCACTGGGACTAGCGGGGGGGAATGAGCAGTTCTTC
TRBV27	TRBJ2-5	.	CASSLSVRGQETQYF	TGTGCCAGCAGTTTATCGGTCCGGGGCCAAGAGACCCAGTACTTC
TRBV28	TRBJ2-5	TRBD2	CASRLAGAGETQYF	TGTGCCAGCAGGCTAGCGGGGGCCGGGGAGACCCAGTACTTC
TRBV14	TRBJ2-1	.	CASTPGRGGHEQFF	TGTGCCAGCACCCCTGGGAGGGGGGGCCATGAGCAGTTCTTC
TRBV7-8	TRBJ1-5	.	CASSQQRTVAQHF	TGTGCCAGCAGCCAACAACGGACTGTGGCCCAGCATTTT
TRBV5-4	TRBJ1-1	.	CASSTWVEGEAFF	TGTGCCAGCAGTACTTGGGTCGAGGGTGAAGCTTTCTTT
TRBV7-2	TRBJ1-1	.	CASSLTVGTVSEAFF	TGTGCCAGCAGCTTGACGGTCGGGACTGTGTCTGAAGCTTTCTTT